The rows below give T cell receptor beta chains drawn from one sample of a study of blood T cell repertoires in COVID-19. Clones were sequenced by immunoSEQ multiplex PCR, and TCRdb holds only the in-frame ones, with some missing. The table has about 320,000 clones, roughly 83% seen once. Sample: peripheral blood. All receptors come from a woman aged 50 to 60 with acute or convalescent COVID-19. Each CDR3 is given with its conserved first and last residue. The order of the fields is V gene, J gene, clone size, D gene, CDR3 DNA, CDR3 protein. D genes are given only for firm matches. For some rows the clone size is stated as once, few or many, or as a class when expanded; others skip it.

>TRBV27|TRBJ2-7|-|-
TGTGCCAGCAGAAAGGGACTCCTCATCCCCGAGCAGTACTTC
CASRKGLLIPEQYF
>TRBV27|TRBJ1-5|-|-
TGTGCCAGCAGTTCCTACTTCAATCAGCCCCAGCATTTT
CASSSYFNQPQHF
>TRBV5-1|TRBJ2-7|once|-
TGCGCCAGCAGCTTGGGCGACAGTTCCTACGAGCAGTACTTC
CASSLGDSSYEQYF
>TRBV7-9|TRBJ1-1|-|TRBD1
TGTGCCAGCAGAAAAGGCCGGGACAGGGTGGATAATGAAGCTTTCTTT
CASRKGRDRVDNEAFF
>TRBV7-8|TRBJ2-3|-|TRBD1
TGTGCCTCCCGGGACAGGGGCACAGATACGCAGTATTTT
CASRDRGTDTQYF
>TRBV6-5|TRBJ2-1|-|-
TGTGCCAGCAGTTCCAGGGGGGAAACAAGTGAGCAGTTCTTC
CASSSRGETSEQFF
>TRBV28|TRBJ1-1|-|TRBD1
TGTGCCAGCAGTCGCAGGGGGATCACTGAAGCTTTCTTT
CASSRRGITEAFF
>TRBV6-5|TRBJ2-3|-|-
TGTGCCAGTTCAGGCGACACAGATACGCAGTATTTT
CASSGDTDTQYF
>TRBV10-3|TRBJ1-2|-|-
TGTGCCATCAGTACCGCGACTCGTTATGGCTACACCTTC
CAISTATRYGYTF
>TRBV9|TRBJ2-2|-|TRBD2
TGTGCCAGCAGCCCGCGCGCGGGAGACACCGGGGAGCTGTTTTTT
CASSPRAGDTGELFF
>TRBV10-3|TRBJ2-3|-|-
TGTGCCATCAGCCAGAGCACAGATACGCAGTATTTT
CAISQSTDTQYF
>TRBV7-3|TRBJ2-3|-|TRBD2
TGTGCCAGCAGCTTTCGTCCGCGGGCGGGGGGAGATACGCAGTATTTT
CASSFRPRAGGDTQYF
>TRBV9|TRBJ1-6|-|TRBD1
TGTGCCAGCAGCCCAGCCTGGGGAACAGGGGGCTCACCCCTCCACTTT
CASSPAWGTGGSPLHF
>TRBV5-1|TRBJ1-2|-|TRBD1
TGCGCCAGCAGCTTGAGCCCGGGACAGGGGAACTATGGCTACACCTTC
CASSLSPGQGNYGYTF
>TRBV7-3|TRBJ2-3|-|TRBD1
TGTGCCAGCAGCCCGACAGGGGCAGTGGCGCAGTATTTT
CASSPTGAVAQYF
>TRBV28|TRBJ2-7|once|TRBD2
TGTGCCAGCAGCTCGACTAGCATGGTCGAGCAGTACTTC
CASSSTSMVEQYF
>TRBV7-8|TRBJ1-4|-|-
TGTGCCAGCAGCCTCAGTCCCAGCGATGAAAAACTGTTTTTT
CASSLSPSDEKLFF